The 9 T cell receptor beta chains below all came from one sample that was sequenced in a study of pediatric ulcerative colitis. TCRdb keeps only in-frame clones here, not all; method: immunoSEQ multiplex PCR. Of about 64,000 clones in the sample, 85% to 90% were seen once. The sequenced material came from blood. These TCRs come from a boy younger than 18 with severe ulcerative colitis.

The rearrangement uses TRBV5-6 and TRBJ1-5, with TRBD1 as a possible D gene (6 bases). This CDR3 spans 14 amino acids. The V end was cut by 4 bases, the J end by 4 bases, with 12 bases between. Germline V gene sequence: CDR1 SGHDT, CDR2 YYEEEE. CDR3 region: CASSRGAGNQPQHF. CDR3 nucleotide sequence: TGTGCCAGCAGCAGGGGGGCAGGGAATCAGCCCCAGCATTTT.

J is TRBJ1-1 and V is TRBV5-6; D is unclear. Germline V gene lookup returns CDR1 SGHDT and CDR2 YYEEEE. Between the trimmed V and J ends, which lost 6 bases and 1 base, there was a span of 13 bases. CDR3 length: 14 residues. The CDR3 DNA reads TGTGCCAGCACCTCGGTGTGGGGGAACACTGAAGCTTTCTTT. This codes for CASTSVWGNTEAFF.

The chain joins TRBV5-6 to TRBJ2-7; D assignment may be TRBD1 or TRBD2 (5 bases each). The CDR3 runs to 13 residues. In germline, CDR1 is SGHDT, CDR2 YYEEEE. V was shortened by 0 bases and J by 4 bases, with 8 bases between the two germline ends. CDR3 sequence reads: CASSLAWGYEQYF. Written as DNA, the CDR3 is TGTGCCAGCAGCTTGGCGTGGGGGTACGAGCAGTACTTC.

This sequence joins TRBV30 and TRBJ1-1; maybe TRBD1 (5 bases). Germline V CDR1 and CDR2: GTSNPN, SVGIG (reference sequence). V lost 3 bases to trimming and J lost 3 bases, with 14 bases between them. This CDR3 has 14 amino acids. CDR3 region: CAWSPWGVYTEAFF. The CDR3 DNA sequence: TGTGCCTGGAGCCCATGGGGGGTCTACACTGAAGCTTTCTTT.

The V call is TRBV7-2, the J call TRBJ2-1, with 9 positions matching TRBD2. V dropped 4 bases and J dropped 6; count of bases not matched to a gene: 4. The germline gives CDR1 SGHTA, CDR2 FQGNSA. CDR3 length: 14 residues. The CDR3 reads CASSSRLAANEQFF. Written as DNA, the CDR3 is TGTGCCAGCAGCTCCCGACTAGCGGCCAATGAGCAGTTCTTC.

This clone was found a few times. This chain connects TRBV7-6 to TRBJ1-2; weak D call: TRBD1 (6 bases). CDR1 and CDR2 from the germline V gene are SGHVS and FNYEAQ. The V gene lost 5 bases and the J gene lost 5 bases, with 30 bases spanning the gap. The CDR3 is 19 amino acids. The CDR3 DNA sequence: TGTGCCAGCAGCGACCGATACTTCCGGGACAAGGAGGCGCGGTATGGCTACACCTTC. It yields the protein CASSDRYFRDKEARYGYTF.

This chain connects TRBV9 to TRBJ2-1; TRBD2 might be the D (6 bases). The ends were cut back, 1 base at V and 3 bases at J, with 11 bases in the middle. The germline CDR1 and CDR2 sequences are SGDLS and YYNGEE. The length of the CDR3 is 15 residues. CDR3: CASSVWASDYNEQFF. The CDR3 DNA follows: TGTGCCAGCAGCGTATGGGCTAGCGACTACAATGAGCAGTTCTTC.

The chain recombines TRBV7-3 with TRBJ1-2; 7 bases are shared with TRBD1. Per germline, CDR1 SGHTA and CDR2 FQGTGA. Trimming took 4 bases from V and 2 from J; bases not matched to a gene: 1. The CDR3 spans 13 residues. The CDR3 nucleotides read TGTGCCAGCAGCTCGGGACAGAACTATGGCTACACCTTC. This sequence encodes CASSSGQNYGYTF.

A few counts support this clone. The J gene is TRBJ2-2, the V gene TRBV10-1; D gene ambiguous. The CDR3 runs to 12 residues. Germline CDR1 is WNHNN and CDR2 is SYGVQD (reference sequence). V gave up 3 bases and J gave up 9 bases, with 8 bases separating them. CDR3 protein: CASSDETRELFF. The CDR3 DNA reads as TGCGCCAGCAGTGACGAGACAAGGGAGCTGTTTTTT.